The rows below give T cell receptor beta chains drawn from one sample of a study of OX40 agonist ivuxolimab in advanced cancers. Clones were read by immunoSEQ multiplex PCR, and TCRdb kept only the in-frame ones, dropping some. This table has 20,000 to 30,000 clones, about 85% appearing once. This specimen was CD4+ or CD8+ T cells sorted from blood, taken in a trial of the OX40 agonist ivuxolimab. Receptor source: an adult with an advanced solid tumor such as melanoma, head and neck, liver or kidney cancer. Each CDR3 is given with its conserved first and last residue. Each record gives: D gene, V gene, J gene, clone size, CDR3 DNA, CDR3 protein. D genes are given only for firm matches. The size of a clone is reported for some rows only, either as once, few or many, or as a class for expanded clones.

>TRBD2|TRBV7-7|TRBJ2-1|NA
TGTGCCAGCAGCTTTGCGGGAGTTAACTATGAGCAGTTCTTC
CASSFAGVNYEQFF
>NA|TRBV18|TRBJ2-3|NA
TGTGCCAGCTCACCAGTAACAGATACGCAGTATTTT
CASSPVTDTQYF
>TRBD1|TRBV20-1|TRBJ1-1|NA
TGCAGTGCTTTCACAGGGGTTGAAGCTTTCTTT
CSAFTGVEAFF
>TRBD1|TRBV10-3|TRBJ2-7|NA
TGTGCCAGTCGGACAGGGGAATACGAGCAGTACTTC
CASRTGEYEQYF
>TRBD1|TRBV29-1|TRBJ1-2|NA
TGCAGCGTTGAAGATCTAGGGACAGGGGTCTATGGCTACACCTTC
CSVEDLGTGVYGYTF
>NA|TRBV18|TRBJ2-1|NA
TGTGCCAGCTCCCCTGGGTTACCGAACAATGAGCAGTTCTTC
CASSPGLPNNEQFF
>NA|TRBV5-1|TRBJ2-5|NA
TGCGCCAGCAGCTTGGGTTCAGCGGGAGAGACCCAGTACTTC
CASSLGSAGETQYF
>NA|TRBV6-6|TRBJ1-1|NA
TGTGCCAGCAGTTACGGAGGGGACACTGAAGCTTTCTTT
CASSYGGDTEAFF
>NA|TRBV2|TRBJ2-5|NA
TGTGCCAGCAAAAGGGGTAGCCAAGAGACCCAGTACTTC
CASKRGSQETQYF
>TRBD2|TRBV6-6|TRBJ2-1|once
TGTGCCAGCAGTTTAGCGGGAGGACCCAACAATGAGCAGTTCTTC
CASSLAGGPNNEQFF
>NA|TRBV5-1|TRBJ2-1|NA
TGCGCCAGCAGCTTGGCCATAGCTAACGGTGAACAGTTCTTC
CASSLAIANGEQFF
>NA|TRBV19|TRBJ1-5|NA
TGTGCCAGTAGTTACCTAAATAGCAATCAGCCCCAGCATTTT
CASSYLNSNQPQHF
>NA|TRBV4-1|TRBJ2-7|NA
TGCGCCAGCAGCCAAGAAGAGGACTATACCTACGAGCAGTACTTC
CASSQEEDYTYEQYF
>NA|TRBV18|TRBJ2-7|NA
TGTGCCAGCTCACCACTTGGTGACGAGCAGTACTTC
CASSPLGDEQYF
>TRBD1|TRBV19|TRBJ2-7|NA
TGTGCCAGTAGTATTACAGGGGGCCCCTACTACGAGCAGTACTTC
CASSITGGPYYEQYF
>NA|TRBV19|TRBJ1-6|NA
TGTGCCAGTAGCCTGAGTACCGGGGCCAATAATTCACCCCTCCACTTT
CASSLSTGANNSPLHF
>NA|TRBV11-2|TRBJ2-5|NA
TGTGCCAGCAGCTGGGGGGAGACCCAGTACTTC
CASSWGETQYF
>NA|TRBV6-6|TRBJ1-2|NA
TGTGCCAGCACCCCCCCCTCGGTGGGCGGCTACACCTTC
CASTPPSVGGYTF
>NA|TRBV6-1|TRBJ1-3|NA
TGTGCCAGCACTCTGGGCTCTGGAAACACCATATATTTT
CASTLGSGNTIYF
>NA|TRBV23-1|TRBJ2-5|NA
TGCGCCAGCAGTCAAGGGACCGGGATAGCCCTCCAGTACTTC
CASSQGTGIALQYF
>NA|TRBV6-1|TRBJ2-7|few
TGTGCCAGCAGAACAGTATCCTACGAGCAGTACTTC
CASRTVSYEQYF
>NA|TRBV5-6|TRBJ2-5|NA
TGTGCCAGCAGCTTGGGTGCAGGGCTAGGTAGGGAGACCCAGTACTTC
CASSLGAGLGRETQYF
>NA|TRBV25-1|TRBJ1-2|NA
TGTGCCACCAAGGGACAAACGTGGGGCTACACCTTC
CATKGQTWGYTF
>TRBD1|TRBV19|TRBJ2-5|NA
TGTGCCAGTAGTATAGGGACAGGTTTAGAGACCCAGTACTTC
CASSIGTGLETQYF
>NA|TRBV14|TRBJ1-1|once
TGTGCCAGCAGCAGCTGGGGGCAAAGGAACACTGAAGCTTTCTTT
CASSSWGQRNTEAFF
>TRBD1|TRBV27|TRBJ2-2|once
TGTGCCAGCAGTTTGACAGGGATTACCGGGGAGCTGTTTTTT
CASSLTGITGELFF
>TRBD1|TRBV9|TRBJ1-4|NA
TGTGCCAGCAGCGTAGGTGACAGGGCGATAACTAATGAAAAACTGTTTTTT
CASSVGDRAITNEKLFF
>NA|TRBV10-2|TRBJ2-7|NA
TGCGCCAGCAGGGGGGACCCCTCCTACGAGCAGTACTTC
CASRGDPSYEQYF
>NA|TRBV5-4|TRBJ1-5|NA
TGTGCCAGCAGCCAGGAAGGACTCAATCAGCCCCAGCATTTT
CASSQEGLNQPQHF
>NA|TRBV11-2|TRBJ2-5|NA
TGTGCCAGCAGCCGAGTGGGGGCCTCCTCGGAGACCCAGTACTTC
CASSRVGASSETQYF
>NA|TRBV6-5|TRBJ1-2|NA
TGTGCCAGCAGCCTACGACCCCGGTATGGCTACACCTTC
CASSLRPRYGYTF
>TRBD1|TRBV30|TRBJ2-7|NA
TGTGCCTGGAGCGACAGGGACGAGCAGTACTTC
CAWSDRDEQYF
>NA|TRBV9|TRBJ2-4|NA
TGTGCCAGCAGCGTAGGTCACTTTAGGTCTCAAAACATTCAGTACTTC
CASSVGHFRSQNIQYF
>TRBD2|TRBV4-3|TRBJ2-5|NA
TGCGCCAGCAGCCAAGGGTCGAGTGGCGGGGGGGCCTTTGAGACCCAGTACTTC
CASSQGSSGGGAFETQYF
>TRBD1|TRBV25-1|TRBJ1-4|NA
TGTGCCAGCAGTGAGCAGGGGGCTAGAGAAAAACTGTTTTTT
CASSEQGAREKLFF
>TRBD2|TRBV7-6|TRBJ2-5|NA
TGTGCCAGCAGCCTTACTAGCGGGGGGCCGGGGGAGACCCAGTACTTC
CASSLTSGGPGETQYF
>NA|TRBV28|TRBJ1-5|NA
TGTGCCAGCAGTTTAAGAGGGAGCCGAGGCAATCAGCCCCAGCATTTT
CASSLRGSRGNQPQHF
>TRBD1|TRBV5-1|TRBJ2-5|few
TGCGCCAGCAGCTCGGACAGGGTCGGCCAAGAGACCCAGTACTTC
CASSSDRVGQETQYF
>TRBD2|TRBV5-1|TRBJ2-7|NA
TGCGCCAGCAGCCGTACTAGCGGGAGTTACGAGCAGTACTTC
CASSRTSGSYEQYF
>TRBD2|TRBV5-1|TRBJ2-1|NA
TGCGCCAGCAGCTTTACTAGCGGGAGTGTGTTGAATGAGCAGTTCTTC
CASSFTSGSVLNEQFF
>TRBD1|TRBV30|TRBJ1-1|few
TGTGCCTGCCGACAGGGGACCTCGGCGGCTGAAGCTTTCTTT
CACRQGTSAAEAFF
>NA|TRBV6-5|TRBJ1-1|NA
TGTGCCAGCAGTTACTCGGCAGGATTTATGAACACTGAAGCTTTCTTT
CASSYSAGFMNTEAFF
>NA|TRBV5-1|TRBJ2-3|once
TGCGCCAGCAGCCCCGGACCAGGGACAGATACGCAGTATTTT
CASSPGPGTDTQYF
>NA|TRBV18|TRBJ2-5|NA
TGTGCCAGCTCACCCTCGGAGGGCCAAGAGACCCAGTACTTC
CASSPSEGQETQYF
>NA|TRBV5-1|TRBJ1-1|NA
TGCGCCAGCAGCAATACAGGTGGGGGTACTGAAGCTTTCTTT
CASSNTGGGTEAFF
>NA|TRBV2|TRBJ1-2|once
TGTGCCAGCACTTGGGGGGCGGGTGGCTACACCTTC
CASTWGAGGYTF
>NA|TRBV11-2|TRBJ2-2|NA
TGTGCCAGCAGCTCCGCCACAGGAACCGGGGAGCTGTTTTTT
CASSSATGTGELFF
>TRBD2|TRBV6-5|TRBJ2-1|NA
TGTGCCAGCACCCCTAGCGGGAGGTCCTACAATGAGCAGTTCTTC
CASTPSGRSYNEQFF
>TRBD1|TRBV7-9|TRBJ1-1|NA
TGTGCCAGCAGCGCAATACCGGGACAGGGGGACACTGAAGCTTTCTTT
CASSAIPGQGDTEAFF
>NA|TRBV15|TRBJ1-6|NA
TGTGCCACCAGCAGAGATCCAGGTCGACTTAATTCACCCCTCCACTTT
CATSRDPGRLNSPLHF
>NA|TRBV28|TRBJ1-1|NA
TGTGCCAGTCAAGCCCAAGGGTGGTCCTATAGTGGCACTGAAGCTTTCTTT
CASQAQGWSYSGTEAFF
>TRBD1|TRBV19|TRBJ1-6|NA
TGTGCCAGTAGTATTTACTCGGGACAGAATTCACCCCTCCACTTT
CASSIYSGQNSPLHF
>TRBD1|TRBV5-4|TRBJ2-1|NA
TGTGCCAGCAGCTTCGGACAGGGGGCAGCCAATGAGCAGTTCTTC
CASSFGQGAANEQFF
>NA|TRBV4-1|TRBJ1-5|few
TGTGCCAGCAGCAGTACTTCAGGGAGCCAGCCCCAGCATTTT
CASSSTSGSQPQHF
>NA|TRBV4-1|TRBJ2-3|NA
TGCGCCAGCAGCCATTCAGGGCAGACAGGATCCGATACGCAGTATTTT
CASSHSGQTGSDTQYF
>TRBD2|TRBV11-2|TRBJ2-2|NA
TGTGCCAGCAGCACGGGACTAGCGGCGAACACCGGGGAGCTGTTTTTT
CASSTGLAANTGELFF
>NA|TRBV5-4|TRBJ2-7|NA
TGTGCCAGCAGCTTGGGACAAGGGAACTTATACGAGCAGTACTTC
CASSLGQGNLYEQYF
>TRBD1|TRBV11-3|TRBJ2-1|NA
TGTGCCAGCAGCCGCGGGACAGGTTCCTACAATGAGCAGTTCTTC
CASSRGTGSYNEQFF
>NA|TRBV18|TRBJ1-4|NA
TGTGCCAGCTCACCAGGGGTGAGTGAAAAACTGTTTTTT
CASSPGVSEKLFF